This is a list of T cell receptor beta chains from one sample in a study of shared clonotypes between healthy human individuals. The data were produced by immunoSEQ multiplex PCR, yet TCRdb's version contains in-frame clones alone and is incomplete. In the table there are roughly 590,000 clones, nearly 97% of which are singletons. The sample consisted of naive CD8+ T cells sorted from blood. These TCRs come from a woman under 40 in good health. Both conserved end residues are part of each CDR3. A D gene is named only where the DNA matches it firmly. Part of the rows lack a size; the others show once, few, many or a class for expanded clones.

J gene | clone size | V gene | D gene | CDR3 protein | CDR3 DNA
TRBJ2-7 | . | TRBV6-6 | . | CASSYGVEQYF | TGTGCCAGCAGTTACGGTGTTGAGCAGTACTTC
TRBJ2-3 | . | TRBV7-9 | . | CASSAPGLDTQYF | TGTGCCAGCTCGGCCCCGGGGCTGGATACGCAGTATTTT
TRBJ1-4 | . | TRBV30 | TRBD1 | CACQRQGTLLFF | TGTGCCTGTCAAAGACAGGGGACCCTTCTGTTTTTT
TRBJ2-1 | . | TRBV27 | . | CASSFWGDEQFF | TGTGCCAGCAGTTTTTGGGGGGATGAGCAGTTCTTC
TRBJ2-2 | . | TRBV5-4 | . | CASSTAPGELFF | TGTGCCAGCAGCACGGCGCCCGGGGAGCTGTTTTTT
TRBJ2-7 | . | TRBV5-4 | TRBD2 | CASSAGLATYEQYF | TGTGCCAGCAGCGCCGGACTAGCGACCTACGAGCAGTACTTC
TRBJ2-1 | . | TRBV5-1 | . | CASSVDSSLYNEQFF | TGCGCCAGCAGCGTAGACAGCAGCCTCTACAATGAGCAGTTCTTC
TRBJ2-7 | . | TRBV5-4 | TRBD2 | CASSLPGTSGYEQYF | TGTGCCAGCAGCTTGCCCGGGACTAGCGGCTACGAGCAGTACTTC
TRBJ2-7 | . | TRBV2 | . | CASMTGTLSTEQYF | TGTGCCAGCATGACAGGAACCCTTTCTACCGAGCAGTACTTC
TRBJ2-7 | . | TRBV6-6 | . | CASSKDGLPLEQYF | TGTGCCAGCAGTAAAGACGGACTCCCCCTCGAGCAGTACTTC
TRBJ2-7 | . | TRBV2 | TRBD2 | CASSDGGTLAGVFEQYF | TGTGCCAGCAGTGACGGAGGAACCCTAGCGGGAGTTTTCGAGCAGTACTTC
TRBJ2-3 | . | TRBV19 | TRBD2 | CASSIWVAGGPSTDTQYF | TGTGCCAGTAGTATTTGGGTAGCGGGAGGGCCCAGCACAGATACGCAGTATTTT
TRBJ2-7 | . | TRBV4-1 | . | CASSQGQLYYEQYF | TGCGCCAGCAGCCAAGGACAGCTTTACTACGAGCAGTACTTC
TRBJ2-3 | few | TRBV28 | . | CASSFLAESTDTQYF | TGTGCCAGCAGTTTTTTAGCGGAGAGCACAGATACGCAGTATTTT
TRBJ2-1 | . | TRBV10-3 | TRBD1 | CAISAGQPYNEQFF | TGTGCCATCAGTGCGGGACAGCCCTACAATGAGCAGTTCTTC
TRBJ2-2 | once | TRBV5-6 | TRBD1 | CASSLGQGARTGELFF | TGTGCCAGCAGCTTGGGACAGGGGGCGCGGACCGGGGAGCTGTTTTTT
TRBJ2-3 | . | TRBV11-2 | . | CASSLKSGGDTQYF | TGTGCCAGCAGCTTAAAATCGGGCGGAGATACGCAGTATTTT
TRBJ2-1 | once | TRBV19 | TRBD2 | CATQFLGGSPRNNEQFF | TGTGCCACCCAATTCTTGGGCGGGAGCCCTAGGAACAATGAGCAGTTCTTC
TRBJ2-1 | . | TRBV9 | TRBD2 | CASSTRRAGGPSDEQFF | TGTGCCAGCAGCACCAGGCGGGCGGGAGGGCCGAGTGATGAGCAGTTCTTC
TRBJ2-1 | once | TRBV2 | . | CASSDPGLTGEQFF | TGTGCCAGCAGTGACCCGGGACTGACGGGTGAGCAGTTCTTC
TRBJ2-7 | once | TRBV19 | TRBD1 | CASSMGQGSSYEQYF | TGTGCCAGTAGTATGGGACAGGGTTCTTCCTACGAGCAGTACTTC
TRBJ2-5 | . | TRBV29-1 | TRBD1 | CSVEGGQQETQYF | TGCAGCGTTGAAGGGGGACAGCAAGAGACCCAGTACTTC
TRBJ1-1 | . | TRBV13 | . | CASSLGRAGPAGAFF | TGTGCCAGCAGCTTAGGTAGGGCAGGTCCTGCCGGAGCTTTCTTT
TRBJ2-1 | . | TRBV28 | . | CASSFSREQFF | TGTGCCAGCAGTTTTTCCCGCGAGCAGTTCTTC
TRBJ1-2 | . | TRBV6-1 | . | CASSGEAVWNYGYTF | TGTGCCAGCAGTGGAGAGGCGGTATGGAACTATGGCTACACCTTC
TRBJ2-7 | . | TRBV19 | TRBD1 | CASSMEDRAPTYEQYF | TGTGCCAGTAGTATGGAGGACAGGGCCCCAACCTACGAGCAGTACTTC
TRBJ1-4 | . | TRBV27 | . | CASSPLLGSFMEGGTNEKLFF | TGTGCCAGCAGTCCGCTTTTGGGATCGTTTATGGAGGGGGGTACTAATGAAAAACTGTTTTTT
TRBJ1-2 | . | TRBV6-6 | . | CASGTPGAYGYTF | TGTGCCAGCGGGACTCCAGGGGCCTATGGCTACACCTTC